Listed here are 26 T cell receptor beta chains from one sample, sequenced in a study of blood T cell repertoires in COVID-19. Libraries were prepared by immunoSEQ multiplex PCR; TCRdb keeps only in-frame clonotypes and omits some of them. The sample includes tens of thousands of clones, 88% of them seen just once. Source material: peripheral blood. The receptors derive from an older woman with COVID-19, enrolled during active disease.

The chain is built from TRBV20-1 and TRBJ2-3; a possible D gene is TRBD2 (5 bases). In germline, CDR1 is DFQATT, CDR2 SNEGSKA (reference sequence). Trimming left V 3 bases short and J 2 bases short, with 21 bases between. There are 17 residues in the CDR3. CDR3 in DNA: TGCAGTGCTAGTAGCGTGTCTGCCTCAGAACCCACAGATACGCAGTATTTT. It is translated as CSASSVSASEPTDTQYF.

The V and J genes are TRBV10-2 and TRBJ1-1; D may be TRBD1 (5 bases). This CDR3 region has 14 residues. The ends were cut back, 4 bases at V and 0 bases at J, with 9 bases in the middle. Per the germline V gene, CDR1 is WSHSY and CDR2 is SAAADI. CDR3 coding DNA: TGCGCCAGCAGTGTTTCAGGGATGAACACTGAAGCTTTCTTT. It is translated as CASSVSGMNTEAFF.

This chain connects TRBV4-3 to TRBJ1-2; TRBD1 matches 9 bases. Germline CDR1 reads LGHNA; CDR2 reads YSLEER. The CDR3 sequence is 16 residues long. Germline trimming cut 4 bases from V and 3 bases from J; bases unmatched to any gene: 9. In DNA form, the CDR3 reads TGCGCCAGCAGCCCCAAGGGACAGGGAGGAGACTATGGCTACACCTTC. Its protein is CASSPKGQGGDYGYTF.

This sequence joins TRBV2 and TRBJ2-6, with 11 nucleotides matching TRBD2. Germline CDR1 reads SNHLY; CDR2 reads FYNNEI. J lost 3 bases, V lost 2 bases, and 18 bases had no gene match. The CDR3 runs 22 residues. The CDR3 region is CASSETLARSGRAGSGANVLTF. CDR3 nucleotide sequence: TGTGCCAGCAGTGAAACTTTAGCTCGTAGCGGGAGGGCCGGTAGTGGGGCCAACGTCCTGACTTTC.

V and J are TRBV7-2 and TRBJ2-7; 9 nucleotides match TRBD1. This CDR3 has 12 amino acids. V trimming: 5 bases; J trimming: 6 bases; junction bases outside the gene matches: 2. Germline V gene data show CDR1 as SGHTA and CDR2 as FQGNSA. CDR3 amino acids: CASSMTGGEQYF. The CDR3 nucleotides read TGTGCCAGCAGCATGACAGGGGGCGAGCAGTACTTC.

CDR3 sequence reads: CASSQNRDKDTGELFF. CDR3 coding DNA: TGTGCCAGCAGCCAAAACCGGGACAAAGACACCGGGGAGCTGTTTTTT. The V and J genes are TRBV7-9 and TRBJ2-2; D possibly corresponds to TRBD1 (6 bases). V lost 5 bases and J lost 3, with 16 bases in between. The germline CDR1 and CDR2 sequences are SEHNR and FQNEAQ (reference sequence). This CDR3 is 16 amino acids long.

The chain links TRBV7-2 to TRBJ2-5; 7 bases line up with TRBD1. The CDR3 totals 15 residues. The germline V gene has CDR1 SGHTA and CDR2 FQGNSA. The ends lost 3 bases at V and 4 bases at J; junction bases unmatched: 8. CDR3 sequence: CASSLRGGPGETQYF. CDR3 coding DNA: TGTGCCAGCAGCTTGCGAGGGGGCCCGGGAGAGACCCAGTACTTC.

The CDR3 region is CASSAGQGEGQPQHF. CDR3 DNA sequence: TGCGCCAGCAGCGCGGGACAGGGGGAAGGTCAGCCCCAGCATTTT. This chain connects TRBV5-1 to TRBJ1-5; 11 nucleotides agree with TRBD1. The CDR3 has 15 residues. The germline CDR1 and CDR2 sequences are SGHRS and YFSETQ. V gave up 4 bases and J gave up 6 bases; unmatched junction bases: 6. Based on the CDR3 plus reference TRBV5-1 and TRBJ1-5, the full variable domain is KAGVTQTPRYLIKTRGQQVTLSCSPISGHRSVSWYQQTPGQGLQFLFEYFSETQRNKGNFPGRFSGRQFSNSRSEMNVSTLELGDSALYLCASSAGQGEGQPQHFGDGTRLSIL.

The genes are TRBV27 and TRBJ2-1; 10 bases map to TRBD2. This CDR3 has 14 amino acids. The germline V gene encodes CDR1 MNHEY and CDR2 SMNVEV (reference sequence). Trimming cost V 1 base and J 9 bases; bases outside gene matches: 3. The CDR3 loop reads CASSLLAGGGEQFF. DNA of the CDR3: TGTGCCAGCAGTTTATTAGCGGGAGGCGGTGAGCAGTTCTTC.

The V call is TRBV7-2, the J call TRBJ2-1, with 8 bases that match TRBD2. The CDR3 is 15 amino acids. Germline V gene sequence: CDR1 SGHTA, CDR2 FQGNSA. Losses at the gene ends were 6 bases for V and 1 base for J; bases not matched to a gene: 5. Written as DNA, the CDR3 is TGTGCCAGCAGTCAACTAGCGGCATCCTACAATGAGCAGTTCTTC. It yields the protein CASSQLAASYNEQFF.

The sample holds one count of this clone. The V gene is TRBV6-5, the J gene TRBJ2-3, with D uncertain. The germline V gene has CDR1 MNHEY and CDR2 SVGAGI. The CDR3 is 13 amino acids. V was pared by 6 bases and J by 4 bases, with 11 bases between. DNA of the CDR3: TGTGCCAGCAGCTCCCCCGGTGCAGATACGCAGTATTTT. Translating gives CASSSPGADTQYF.

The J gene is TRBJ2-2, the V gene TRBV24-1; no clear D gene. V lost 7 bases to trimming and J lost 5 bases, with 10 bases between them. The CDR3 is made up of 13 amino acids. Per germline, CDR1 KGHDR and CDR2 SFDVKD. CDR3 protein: CATRAEFTGELFF. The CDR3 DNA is TGTGCCACCAGGGCGGAGTTTACCGGGGAGCTGTTTTTT.

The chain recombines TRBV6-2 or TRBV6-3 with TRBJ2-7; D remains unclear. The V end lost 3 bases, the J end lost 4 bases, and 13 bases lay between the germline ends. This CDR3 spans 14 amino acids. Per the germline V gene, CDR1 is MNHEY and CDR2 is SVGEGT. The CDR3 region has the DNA TGTGCCAGCAGTTATGGGCTGGCAGAATACGAGCAGTACTTC. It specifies CASSYGLAEYEQYF.

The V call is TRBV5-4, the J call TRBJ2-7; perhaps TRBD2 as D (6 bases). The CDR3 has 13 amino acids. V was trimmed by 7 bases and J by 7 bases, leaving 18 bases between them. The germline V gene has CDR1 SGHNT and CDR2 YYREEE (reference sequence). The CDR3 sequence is CASRQRGLGEQYF. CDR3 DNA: TGTGCCAGCCGCCAGAGGGGACTGGGGGAGCAGTACTTC.

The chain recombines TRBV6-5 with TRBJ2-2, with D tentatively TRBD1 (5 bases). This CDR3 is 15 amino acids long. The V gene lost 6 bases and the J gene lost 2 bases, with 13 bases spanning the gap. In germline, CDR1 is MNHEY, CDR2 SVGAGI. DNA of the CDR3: TGTGCCAGCAGGGGGCAGCTGATCAACACCGGGGAGCTGTTTTTT. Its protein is CASRGQLINTGELFF.

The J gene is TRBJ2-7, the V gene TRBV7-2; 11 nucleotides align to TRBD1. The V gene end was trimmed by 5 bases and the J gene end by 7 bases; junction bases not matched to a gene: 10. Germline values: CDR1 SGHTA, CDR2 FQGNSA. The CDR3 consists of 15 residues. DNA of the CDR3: TGTGCCAGCAGCCTATGGACAGGGGGCGGTGGGGAGCAGTACTTC. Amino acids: CASSLWTGGGGEQYF.

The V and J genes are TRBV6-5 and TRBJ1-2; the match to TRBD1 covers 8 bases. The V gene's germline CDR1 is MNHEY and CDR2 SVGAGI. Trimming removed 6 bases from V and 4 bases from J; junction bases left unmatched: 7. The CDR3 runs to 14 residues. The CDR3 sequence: CASRPITGGYGYTF. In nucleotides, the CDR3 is TGTGCCAGCAGACCTATAACAGGGGGCTATGGCTACACCTTC.

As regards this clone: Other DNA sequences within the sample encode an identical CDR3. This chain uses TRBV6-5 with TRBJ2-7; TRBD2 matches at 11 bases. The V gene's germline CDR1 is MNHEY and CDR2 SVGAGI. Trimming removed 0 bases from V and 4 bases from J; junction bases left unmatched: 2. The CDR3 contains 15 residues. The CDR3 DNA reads TGTGCCAGCAGTTACTCGACTAGCGGGGCTTACGAGCAGTACTTC. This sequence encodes CASSYSTSGAYEQYF.

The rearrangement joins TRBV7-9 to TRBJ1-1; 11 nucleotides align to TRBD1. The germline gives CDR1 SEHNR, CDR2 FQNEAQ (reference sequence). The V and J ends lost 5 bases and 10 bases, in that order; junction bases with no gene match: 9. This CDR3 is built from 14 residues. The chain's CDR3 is CASSTAGTGGRAFF. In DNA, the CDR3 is TGTGCCAGCAGCACCGCCGGGACAGGGGGTCGAGCTTTCTTT. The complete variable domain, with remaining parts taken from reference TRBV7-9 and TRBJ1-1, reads DTGVSQNPRHKITKRGQNVTFRCDPISEHNRLYWYRQTLGQGPEFLTYFQNEAQLEKSRLLSDRFSAERPKGSFSTLEIQRTEQGDSAMYLCASSTAGTGGRAFFGQGTRLTVV.

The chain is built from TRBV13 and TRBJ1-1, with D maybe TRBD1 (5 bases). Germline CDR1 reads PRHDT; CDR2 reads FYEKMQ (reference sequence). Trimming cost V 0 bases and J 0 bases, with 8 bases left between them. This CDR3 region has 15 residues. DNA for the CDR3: TGTGCCAGCAGCTTAGGTGCGGGGGTGAACACTGAAGCTTTCTTT. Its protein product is CASSLGAGVNTEAFF.

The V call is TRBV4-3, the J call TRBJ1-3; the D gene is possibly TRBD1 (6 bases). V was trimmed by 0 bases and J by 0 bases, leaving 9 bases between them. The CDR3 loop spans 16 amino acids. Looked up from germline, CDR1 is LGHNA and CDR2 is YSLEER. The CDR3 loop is CASSQDRGSSGNTIYF. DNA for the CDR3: TGCGCCAGCAGCCAAGACAGGGGCTCCTCTGGAAACACCATATATTTT.

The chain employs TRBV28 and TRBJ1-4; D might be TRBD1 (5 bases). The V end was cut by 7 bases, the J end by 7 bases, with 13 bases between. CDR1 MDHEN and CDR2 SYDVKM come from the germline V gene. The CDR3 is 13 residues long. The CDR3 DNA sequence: TGTGCCAGCAACGGCGGGGGGGGTGAAAAACTGTTTTTT. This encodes CASNGGGGEKLFF. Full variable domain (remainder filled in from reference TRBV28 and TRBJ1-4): DVKVTQSSRYLVKRTGEKVFLECVQDMDHENMFWYRQDPGLGLRLIYFSYDVKMKEKGDIPEGYSVSREKKERFSLILESASTNQTSMYLCASNGGGGEKLFFGSGTQLSVL.

The CDR3 sequence: CASSDRGHTEAFF. The CDR3 nucleotides are TGTGCCAGCAGTGACAGGGGGCACACTGAAGCTTTCTTT. V gene TRBV25-1 combines with J gene TRBJ1-1, with 8 bases matching TRBD1. CDR3 length: 13 amino acids. CDR1 MGHDK and CDR2 SYGVNS come from the germline V gene. V dropped 3 bases and J dropped 3; count of bases not matched to a gene: 0. Full variable domain (rest looked up from reference TRBV25-1 and TRBJ1-1): EADIYQTPRYLVIGTGKKITLECSQTMGHDKMYWYQQDPGMELHLIHYSYGVNSTEKGDLSSESTVSRIRTEHFPLTLESARPSHTSQYLCASSDRGHTEAFFGQGTRLTVV.

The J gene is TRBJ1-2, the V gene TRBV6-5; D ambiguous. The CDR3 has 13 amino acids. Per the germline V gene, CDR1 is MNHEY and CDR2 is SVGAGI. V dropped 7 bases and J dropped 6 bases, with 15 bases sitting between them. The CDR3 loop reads CASTRRFEDGYTF. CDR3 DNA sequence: TGTGCCAGCACAAGACGTTTCGAGGATGGCTACACCTTC.

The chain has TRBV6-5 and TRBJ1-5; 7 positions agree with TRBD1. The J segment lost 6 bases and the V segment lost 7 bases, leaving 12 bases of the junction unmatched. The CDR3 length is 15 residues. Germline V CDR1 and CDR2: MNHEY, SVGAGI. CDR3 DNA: TGTGCCAGCACCCGGCGGCAGGGGGTAGGTCAGCCCCAGCATTTT. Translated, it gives CASTRRQGVGQPQHF.

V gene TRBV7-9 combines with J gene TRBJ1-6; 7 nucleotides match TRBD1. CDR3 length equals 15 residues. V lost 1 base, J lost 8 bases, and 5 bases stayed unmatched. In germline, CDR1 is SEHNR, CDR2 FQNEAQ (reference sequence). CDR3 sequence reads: CASSLGRQGDSPLHF. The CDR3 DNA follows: TGTGCCAGCAGCTTAGGGAGACAGGGTGATTCACCCCTCCACTTT.